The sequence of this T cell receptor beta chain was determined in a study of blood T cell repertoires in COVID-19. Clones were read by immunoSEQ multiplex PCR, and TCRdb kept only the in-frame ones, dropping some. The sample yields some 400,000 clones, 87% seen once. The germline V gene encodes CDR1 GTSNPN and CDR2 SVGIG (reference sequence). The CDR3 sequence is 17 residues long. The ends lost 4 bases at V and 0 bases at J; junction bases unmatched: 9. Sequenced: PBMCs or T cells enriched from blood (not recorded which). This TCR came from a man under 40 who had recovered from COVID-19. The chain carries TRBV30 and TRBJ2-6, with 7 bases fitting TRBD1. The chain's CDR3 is CAWTTPGQNSGANVLTF. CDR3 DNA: TGTGCCTGGACTACGCCGGGACAGAACTCTGGGGCCAACGTCCTGACTTTC.